The text below deals with one TCR beta chain. This clone was seen a handful of times. The specificity of this receptor is unknown. No much larger clone is present one base from it, and per-base qualities are unavailable. The germline V gene yields SGHRS for CDR1 and YFSETQ for CDR2. Germline trimming amounts to 0 bases on V and 5 bases on J, with 9 as the count of junction bases outside the gene matches. Its CDR3 holds 16 amino acids, cysteine through phenylalanine. The DNA shown is the 48-base CDR3, in frame from base 1. This specimen comes from a study of OX40 agonist ivuxolimab in advanced cancers. Background for the entire study: The costimulatory receptor OX40 (CD134) was targeted by ivuxolimab, a fully human IgG2 agonistic monoclonal antibody. Intravenous ivuxolimab was administered to patients every 2 weeks at six dose levels: 0.01, 0.1, 0.3, 1.5, 3 and 10 mg/kg. Among the approximately 50 dose-escalation patients, some 20 had hepatocellular carcinoma, roughly 15 melanoma, 9 renal cell carcinoma and 9 head and neck cancer. The dose-escalation cohort was around 83% male with a mean age of around 64 years, ranging from roughly 23 to 79. Patients were allowed to have had prior anti-PD-1, anti-PD-L1 or anti-CTLA-4 therapy, and 30% to 40% of the dose-escalation patients had been treated with checkpoint inhibitors. Partial responses occurred in three dose-escalation patients: two with cutaneous melanoma and one with hepatocellular carcinoma. The purpose of peripheral TCRbeta sequencing was to test whether ivuxolimab changed TCR sequence diversity and led to clonal T-cell expansion. The paper reports the monotherapy dose-escalation portion (N = 52 patients) of the phase I ivuxolimab trial.

Study-level results and caveats: In the 0.1-3.0 mg/kg groups, partial responders had among the lowest normalized peripheral clonal expansion, particularly in CD8+ T cells. Low levels of normalized T-cell clonal expansion were also seen in some nonresponding patients. After ivuxolimab, CD8+ T cells had more expanded clones than CD4+ T cells on average. The antigen specificity of the peripheral T cells that underwent clonal expansion was not determined. Clonal expansion of both CD4+ and CD8+ blood T cells was observed from baseline to week 6 at doses 0.1 to 3.0 mg/kg.

To sequence the TCRbeta CDR3 region, genomic DNA was isolated from the sorted cells. The immunoSEQ Assay was used to sequence the TCRbeta CDR3 regions. TCRdb holds this immuneACCESS table with in-frame rearrangements only. Some clones are missing; in checked studies, unresolved V genes explain under half, and the rest has no known cause. Here the sample has tens of thousands of clones; about nine tenths occur a single time. Jointly, the top ten make up roughly 1.2% of the sample. Patients with autoimmune disease history or receiving systemic immunosuppression were excluded from the trial. Peripheral blood for TCR sequencing was collected from all dose cohorts at baseline, on cycle 4 day 1, and on cycle 7 day 1. The samples were taken from a phase I, first-in-human, multicenter, open-label dose-escalation trial of ivuxolimab. Adults with locally advanced or metastatic head and neck squamous cell, hepatocellular, melanoma or renal cell carcinoma were enrolled in the trial. CD4+ and CD8+ T cells were sorted separately from peripheral blood before TCR sequencing.

The origin of this receptor is an adult with an advanced solid tumor such as melanoma, head and neck, liver or kidney cancer. Material: CD4+ or CD8+ T cells sorted from blood, obtained in a trial of the OX40 agonist ivuxolimab. The chain is made from TRBV5-1 and TRBJ2-7; TRBD1 aligns with 9 central bases. The bases read TGCGCCAGCAGCTTGGGAGCCGGGACAGGGAAGGACGAGCAGTACTTC. This gives the protein CASSLGAGTGKDEQYF.